The 11 T cell receptor beta chains in this list originate from one sample, sequenced in a study of T cell responses to AZD1222 COVID-19 vaccine. Repertoires were generated with immunoSEQ multiplex PCR, while TCRdb's copy carries only in-frame clones and drops some. Of about 83,000 clones listed, 70% to 90% are singletons. This specimen was peripheral blood, taken on day 0 of MenACWY control vaccination. The receptors derive from an adult in good health.

This rearrangement joins TRBV3-1 (or the pseudogene TRBV3-2) to TRBJ1-1; D unclear. Germline CDR1 and CDR2: LGHDT and YNNKEL (reference sequence). This CDR3 is 14 amino acids long. V was cut by 2 bases and J by 3 bases, with 10 bases left in between. CDR3 DNA: TGTGCCAGCAGCCAAATTTTGTGGGACACTGAAGCTTTCTTT. Protein product: CASSQILWDTEAFF.

This clone was seen just once. The rearrangement uses TRBV5-4 and TRBJ2-3; TRBD1 aligns across 9 bases. The V segment lost 5 bases and the J segment 2 bases; nucleotides outside the gene matches: 9. CDR3 length equals 16 residues. Germline assignment: CDR1 SGHNT and CDR2 YYREEE (reference sequence). The CDR3 sequence is CASSGANRGHTDTQYF. The CDR3 nucleotides are TGTGCCAGCAGTGGGGCAAACAGGGGGCACACAGATACGCAGTATTTT.

This chain joins TRBV15 and TRBJ2-4; D gene uncertain. The V gene lost 0 bases and the J gene lost 1 base, with 16 bases spanning the gap. CDR1 is LNHNV and CDR2 is YYDKDF in the germline V gene (reference sequence). The CDR3 loop spans 18 amino acids. CDR3 sequence reads: CATSRDNYRAEAKNIQYF. CDR3 coding DNA: TGTGCCACCAGCAGAGATAATTATCGGGCAGAGGCCAAAAACATTCAGTACTTC. Full variable domain (outside the CDR3, taken from reference TRBV15 and TRBJ2-4): DAMVIQNPRYQVTQFGKPVTLSCSQTLNHNVMYWYQQKSSQAPKLLFHYYDKDFNNEADTPDNFQSRRPNTSFCFLDIRSPGLGDTAMYLCATSRDNYRAEAKNIQYFGAGTRLSVL.

This clone was observed once. The genes are TRBV6-2 or TRBV6-3 and TRBJ2-1; TRBD1 matches 10 bases. The J segment lost 1 base and the V segment lost 4 bases, leaving 4 bases of the junction unmatched. The CDR3 totals 16 residues. From germline, CDR1 is MNHEY and CDR2 SVGEGT. This CDR3 reads CASSSRQGASYNEQFF. Written as DNA, the CDR3 is TGTGCCAGCAGTTCCCGACAGGGGGCTTCCTACAATGAGCAGTTCTTC.

This chain uses TRBV7-2 with TRBJ1-5; no definite D call. The CDR3 length is 13 residues. Germline V CDR1 and CDR2: SGHTA, FQGNSA. V dropped 5 bases and J dropped 5 bases, with 10 bases sitting between them. CDR3 nucleotide sequence: TGTGCCAGCAGCCTGGGCGCGTATCAGCCCCAGCATTTT. Residues: CASSLGAYQPQHF.

The chain couples TRBV5-6 to TRBJ2-5; D is possibly TRBD2 (6 bases). V lost 2 bases and J lost 5, with 10 bases in between. Germline V gene sequence: CDR1 SGHDT, CDR2 YYEEEE. This CDR3 has 13 residues. The CDR3 DNA follows: TGTGCCAGCAGCTTTAGTGGGAGGGAGACCCAGTACTTC. It codes for CASSFSGRETQYF.

V is TRBV11-2 and J is TRBJ2-5, with D perhaps assigned TRBD1 or TRBD2 (5 bases each). CDR3 length: 15 residues. Germline-derived CDR1 and CDR2 are SGHAT and FQNNGV. V was pared by 1 base and J by 5 bases, with 14 bases between. The CDR3 nucleotides are TGTGCCAGCAGCTTAGTAGTGAGGGGAATCGAGACCCAGTACTTC. It is translated as CASSLVVRGIETQYF.

The chain uses TRBV19 and TRBJ2-7; D not resolved. In germline, CDR1 is LNHDA, CDR2 SQIVND (reference sequence). This CDR3 comprises 15 residues. The V and J ends lost 1 base and 2 bases respectively, with 12 bases between them. The CDR3 protein is CASSIGGIGAYEQYF. In DNA form, the CDR3 reads TGTGCCAGTAGTATAGGCGGTATTGGCGCCTACGAGCAGTACTTC.

This chain links TRBV19 with TRBJ1-2; D uncertain. In germline, CDR1 is LNHDA, CDR2 SQIVND (reference sequence). The ends were cut back, 4 bases at V and 3 bases at J, with 18 bases in the middle. The CDR3 loop spans 16 amino acids. The CDR3 reads CASSRLQSIGDYGYTF. For the CDR3, the DNA is TGTGCCAGTAGTAGACTACAGTCGATCGGAGACTATGGCTACACCTTC.

This chain uses TRBV6-2 or TRBV6-3 with TRBJ2-7; weak D call: TRBD2 (6 bases). The CDR3 spans 16 residues. Germline CDR1 MNHEY, CDR2 SVGEGT. V lost 2 bases and J lost 1, with 15 bases in between. CDR3 region: CASSYRGSYASYEQYF. CDR3 in DNA: TGTGCCAGCAGTTACCGGGGGAGTTATGCTTCCTACGAGCAGTACTTC.

This chain uses TRBV6-2 or TRBV6-3 with TRBJ2-3; D remains ambiguous. The CDR3 is 13 amino acids. The V end was cut by 0 bases, the J end by 3 bases, with 4 bases between. Germline CDR1 reads MNHEY; CDR2 reads SVGEGT. CDR3 in DNA: TGTGCCAGCAGTTACTCGGAGACAGATACGCAGTATTTT. This encodes CASSYSETDTQYF.